This T cell receptor beta chain was sequenced for a study of shared clonotypes between healthy human individuals. Assay: immunoSEQ multiplex PCR; the TCRdb copy retains only in-frame clones and omits some. The profile shows 1.5 million to 2.5 million clones, just under 95% of them singletons. In regard to this clone: Its antigen is currently unknown.

Terminally differentiated effector memory CD45RA+ cells were excluded by CCR7 positive selection of CD45RO-negative cells. General observations from the study: The study found lower generation probabilities in non-shared clonotypes than in those shared by all four donors.

The V end lost 6 bases, the J end lost 4 bases, and 31 bases lay between the germline ends. The CDR3 runs 21 residues. The chain links TRBV23-1 to TRBJ2-6, with a possible D match to TRBD1 (6 bases). TRBV23-1 is flagged as an ORF with uncertain function. The TCR comes from a man aged 18 to 29 in good health. The sample consisted of naive CD8+ T cells sorted from blood. DNA of the CDR3: TGCGCCAGCAGCCTATACCCACCCGGGACACCTCGATCCGGGGGGGCCAACGTCCTGACTTTC. Protein sequence: CASSLYPPGTPRSGGANVLTF.